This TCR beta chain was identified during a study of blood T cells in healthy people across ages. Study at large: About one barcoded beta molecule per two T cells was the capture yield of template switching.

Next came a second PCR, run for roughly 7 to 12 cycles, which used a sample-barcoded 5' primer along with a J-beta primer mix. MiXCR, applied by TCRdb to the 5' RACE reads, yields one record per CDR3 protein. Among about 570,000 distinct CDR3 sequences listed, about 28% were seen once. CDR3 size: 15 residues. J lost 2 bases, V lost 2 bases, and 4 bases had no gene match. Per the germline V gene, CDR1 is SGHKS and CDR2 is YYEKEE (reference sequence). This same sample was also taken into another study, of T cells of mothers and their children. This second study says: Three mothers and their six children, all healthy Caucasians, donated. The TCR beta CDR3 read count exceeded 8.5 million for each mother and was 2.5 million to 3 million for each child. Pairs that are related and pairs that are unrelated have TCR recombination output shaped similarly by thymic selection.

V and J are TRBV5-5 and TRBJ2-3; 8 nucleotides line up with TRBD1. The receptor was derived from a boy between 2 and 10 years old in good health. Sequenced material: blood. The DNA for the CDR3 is TGTGCCAGCAGCTTATGGACAGGGTTCACAGATACGCAGTATTTT. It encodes CASSLWTGFTDTQYF.